This TCR beta chain was identified during a study of blood T cell repertoires in COVID-19. Looking at the study overall: T cells, B-cell-depleted T cells, or PBMCs supplied cDNA or gDNA.

Germline V gene lookup returns CDR1 MDHEN and CDR2 SYDVKM. The CDR3 consists of 15 residues. Trimming took off 3 bases at V and 0 bases at J, with 8 bases between the two ends. This clone has a single count. Sequencing used immunoSEQ multiplex PCR; TCRdb keeps in-frame clones, though not all of them. The sample has 180,000 or so clones, more than 80% seen once; the top ten hold around 8%. This clonotype was obtained from a woman in her sixties with acute or convalescent COVID-19. The J gene is TRBJ2-2, the V gene TRBV28, with TRBD2 as a possible D gene (6 bases). Sequencing was performed on peripheral blood. CDR3 region: CASSLPGANTGELFF. DNA for the CDR3: TGTGCCAGCAGTTTGCCGGGAGCGAACACCGGGGAGCTGTTTTTT.